Considering frequency, the clone carrying this TCR beta chain is medium-sized (0.01 to 0.1%). The read terminates 3 residues ahead of where the CDR3 ends, so the germline J gene completes it. These data originate in a study of T cells in women clearing cervical HPV infection. immunoSEQ multiplex PCR used an average of 1200 ng genomic DNA. Repertoires were generated with immunoSEQ multiplex PCR, while TCRdb's copy carries only in-frame clones and drops some. In all, the sample yields some 10,000 clones. The V gene lost 3 bases and the J gene lost 6 bases, with 13 bases spanning the gap. CDR1 SGHRS and CDR2 YFSETQ come from the germline V gene. CDR3 size: 15 residues.

The sequenced sample consisted of blood buffy coat. The origin of this receptor is a woman aged 18 to 75 with a cervical HPV16 infection that either progressed to CIN3+ or cleared (not recorded which). V is TRBV5-1 and J is TRBJ1-6; maybe TRBD1 (6 bases). CDR3 region: CASSSQAQGNSPLHF. The sequenced part of the CDR3 DNA is TGCGCCAGCAGCTCCCAGGCACAGGGTAATTCACCC. The variable domain in full, completed from reference TRBV5-1 and TRBJ1-6, reads KAGVTQTPRYLIKTRGQQVTLSCSPISGHRSVSWYQQTPGQGLQFLFEYFSETQRNKGNFPGRFSGRQFSNSRSEMNVSTLELGDSALYLCASSSQAQGNSPLHFGNGTRLTVT.